One and the same sample provided the 5 T cell receptor beta chains below, sequenced in a study of STAT5B mutations in CD4+ large granular lymphocyte leukemia. Clones were read by immunoSEQ multiplex PCR, and TCRdb kept only the in-frame ones, dropping some. The sample shows more than 30,000 clones, over 65% of them seen only once. The sequenced material came from CD4+ T cells from blood buffy coats. These receptor sequences come from a human donor in good health.

This chain uses TRBV18 with TRBJ1-2; perhaps TRBD1 as D (6 bases). V was shortened by 5 bases and J by 4 bases, with 11 bases between the two germline ends. Looked up from germline, CDR1 is KGHSH and CDR2 is LQKENI. The length of the CDR3 is 13 residues. The CDR3 coding sequence is TGTGCCAGCTCAGACGAGGACAGCTATGGCTACACCTTC. It yields the protein CASSDEDSYGYTF. Complete variable domain (other parts from reference TRBV18 and TRBJ1-2): NAGVMQNPRHLVRRRGQEARLRCSPMKGHSHVYWYRQLPEEGLKFMVYLQKENIIDESGMPKERFSAEFPKEGPSILRIQQVVRGDSAAYFCASSDEDSYGYTFGSGTRLTVV.

The J gene is TRBJ2-5, the V gene TRBV4-1; TRBD1 matches at 7 bases. The CDR3 totals 16 residues. V lost 0 bases to trimming and J lost 5 bases; unmatched junction nucleotides: 9. CDR1 MGHRA and CDR2 YSYEKL come from the germline V gene. CDR3 nucleotide sequence: TGCGCCAGCAGCCAAGATGGAACAGGGGTGAAGGAGACCCAGTACTTC. This encodes CASSQDGTGVKETQYF.

The V call is TRBV28, the J call TRBJ2-3, with TRBD1 matching over 8 bases. The CDR3 extends over 14 amino acids. V trimming: 6 bases; J trimming: 2 bases; junction bases outside the gene matches: 4. Germline CDR1 is MDHEN and CDR2 is SYDVKM. CDR3: CASRDRDVTDTQYF. The CDR3, as DNA: TGTGCCAGCAGGGACAGGGATGTCACAGATACGCAGTATTTT. The full variable domain, its missing parts supplied by reference TRBV28 and TRBJ2-3, is DVKVTQSSRYLVKRTGEKVFLECVQDMDHENMFWYRQDPGLGLRLIYFSYDVKMKEKGDIPEGYSVSREKKERFSLILESASTNQTSMYLCASRDRDVTDTQYFGPGTRLTVL.

The chain links TRBV7-2 to TRBJ2-2; TRBD1 agrees at 8 bases. Germline values: CDR1 SGHTA, CDR2 FQGNSA. The CDR3 totals 15 residues. V was pared by 5 bases and J by 6 bases, with 8 bases of the junction left unmatched. Written as DNA, the CDR3 is TGTGCCAGCAGCACCTTGACAGGGGTGGCCGGGGAGCTGTTTTTT. Translating gives CASSTLTGVAGELFF.

The gene calls are TRBV6-6 and TRBJ1-1; D ambiguous. This CDR3 is built from 13 residues. V dropped 8 bases and J dropped 0 bases, with 10 bases sitting between them. Germline CDR1 is MNHNY and CDR2 is SVGAGI (reference sequence). Here the CDR3 DNA reads TGTGCCAGCGGGTGGGCATTGAACACTGAAGCTTTCTTT. Translated: CASGWALNTEAFF.